This TCR beta chain emerged from a study of blood T cell repertoires in COVID-19. Whole-study context: Samples of COVID-19 (acute and convalescent) were obtained from the United States, Italy and Spain. PBMCs, B-cell-depleted T cells, or T cells were the source of the cDNA or gDNA that made up the material.

The V and J ends lost 1 base and 7 bases, in that order; junction bases with no gene match: 5. The CDR3 is 15 amino acids. Germline CDR1 reads SGDLS; CDR2 reads YYNGEE. Authors' analysis steps: Amplification of reference gene primers provided the estimated nucleated cell counts. Sequenced by immunoSEQ multiplex PCR; TCRdb stores in-frame clones only, minus some. The V and J calls and clone size come from that table; D and trimming were worked out from the DNA. The sample contains approximately 470,000 clones, 80% to 90% of which appear only once. Sequenced sample: peripheral blood. V is TRBV9 and J is TRBJ1-5; 10 bases map to TRBD1. The clonotype was recovered from a human donor in a cohort sampled during active COVID-19. The CDR3 coding sequence is TGTGCCAGCAGCGTAAAGGACAGGGGGGACCAGCCCCAGCATTTT. Translating it yields CASSVKDRGDQPQHF. Drawing the rest from reference TRBV9 and TRBJ1-5, the complete variable domain is DSGVTQTPKHLITATGQRVTLRCSPRSGDLSVYWYQQSLDQGLQFLIQYYNGEERAKGNILERFSAQQFPDLHSELNLSSLELGDSALYFCASSVKDRGDQPQHFGDGTRLSIL.